This T cell receptor (beta chain) stems from a study of blood T cell repertoires in COVID-19. As for the study in general: The study drew acute and convalescent COVID-19 samples from the United States, Italy and Spain. The analysed material was cDNA or gDNA that came from T cells, B-cell-depleted T cells, or PBMCs.

Germline-derived CDR1 and CDR2 are MNHEY and SMNVEV (reference sequence). Trimming removed 2 bases from V and 7 bases from J; junction bases left unmatched: 3. The CDR3 runs 13 residues. The repertoire was sequenced with immunoSEQ multiplex PCR; TCRdb's copy has only in-frame clones and lacks some. In the table there are fewer than 250,000 clones, 80% to 90% of which are singletons. The clonotype comes from a man aged 35-49 years with acute or convalescent COVID-19. The rearrangement uses TRBV27 and TRBJ1-2; 8 nucleotides align to TRBD1. Sequenced sample: peripheral blood. The CDR3 DNA is TGTGCCAGCAGTTTAAGGACAGGGTTTGGCTACACCTTC. Translation gives CASSLRTGFGYTF.